The 3 T cell receptor beta chains below come from one sample, sequenced in a study of blood T cell repertoires in COVID-19. Profiling relied on immunoSEQ multiplex PCR, and the TCRdb table lists in-frame clones only, not all of them. In the table there are tens of thousands of clones, roughly 80% of which are singletons. The sequenced material came from peripheral blood. The receptors were sampled from a man older than 75 with active or convalescent COVID-19.

A note on this clone: This same CDR3 is encoded by further DNA sequences in the sample. V and J are TRBV5-1 and TRBJ2-5; possible D gene TRBD2, 7 bases. Looked up from germline, CDR1 is SGHRS and CDR2 is YFSETQ. The CDR3 has 15 residues. V lost 0 bases and J 5 bases, leaving 14 bases between the germline ends. The CDR3 DNA reads as TGCGCCAGCAGCTTGGCCGGGGGGCGAGGGGAGACCCAGTACTTC. Translated, it gives CASSLAGGRGETQYF.

This clone was seen only once. CDR3 DNA: TGCAGTGCTAGTCTGGCTAGCGGGGGTTTGTTCTTC. Translated, it gives CSASLASGGLFF. The V call is TRBV20-1, the J call TRBJ2-1; TRBD2 matches 10 bases. Germline CDR1 and CDR2: DFQATT and SNEGSKA (reference sequence). V was clipped by 3 bases and J by 15 bases; unmatched bases: 8. This CDR3 has 12 residues.

The chain links TRBV18 to TRBJ2-2; TRBD1 agrees at 8 bases. V lost 2 bases to trimming and J lost 2 bases; unmatched junction nucleotides: 13. In germline, CDR1 is KGHSH, CDR2 LQKENI. The CDR3 covers 19 residues. Written as DNA, the CDR3 is TGTGCCAGCTCACCATTATCCCCCGTTGGACAGGGTAACACCGGGGAGCTGTTTTTT. Translated, it gives CASSPLSPVGQGNTGELFF. Full variable domain (rest looked up from reference TRBV18 and TRBJ2-2): NAGVMQNPRHLVRRRGQEARLRCSPMKGHSHVYWYRQLPEEGLKFMVYLQKENIIDESGMPKERFSAEFPKEGPSILRIQQVVRGDSAAYFCASSPLSPVGQGNTGELFFGEGSRLTVL.